This T cell receptor beta chain was sequenced for a study of blood T cell repertoires in COVID-19. Recruits, aged roughly 18 to 90 years, lived in 24 US areas. Germline-derived CDR1 and CDR2 are SGHTA and FQGNSA. CDR3 length equals 17 residues. V was clipped by 2 bases and J by 0 bases; unmatched bases: 7. Generated by immunoSEQ multiplex PCR, the TCRdb table keeps only in-frame clones and is missing some. The data show a few hundred thousand clones, roughly 89% seen once. The TCR originated in a woman between 45 and 65 years old who had recovered from COVID-19. Material for sequencing was PBMCs or T cells enriched from blood (not recorded which). This chain uses TRBV7-2 with TRBJ1-3; 7 nucleotides agree with TRBD1. CDR3 loop: CASSLSVGGVSGNTIYF. Written as DNA, the CDR3 is TGTGCCAGCAGCTTAAGTGTAGGGGGCGTCTCTGGAAACACCATATATTTT.